These 2 T cell receptor beta chains came from one sample sequenced in a study of T cells after yellow fever vaccination. TCRdb recomputed calls from the 5' RACE reads with MiXCR, one row per CDR3 protein. The sample lists under 200,000 distinct CDR3 sequences, about 10% occurring once. Source: CD8+ T cells sorted from PBMCs, taken 15 days after the yellow fever booster vaccination. These receptors all come from a man between 18 and 29 years old who received the YFV17D yellow fever vaccine.

V and J are TRBV20-1 and TRBJ1-1, with 12 bases fitting TRBD1. Germline loops: CDR1 DFQATT, CDR2 SNEGSKA (reference sequence). The CDR3 has 14 residues. After removal of 6 bases from V and 4 bases from J, the junction contained 6 bases not matched to a gene. The CDR3 nucleotides are TGCAGTGCCAGGGACAGGGGGCGAAGCACTGAAGCTTTCTTT. Translating it yields CSARDRGRSTEAFF.

This clonotype showed up many times. This chain uses TRBV29-1 with TRBJ1-1; no definite D call. This CDR3 contains 12 residues. Trimming shortened V by 4 bases and J by 1 base, and 7 bases separated the two germline ends. Looked up from germline, CDR1 is SQVTM and CDR2 is ANQGSEA. This CDR3 reads CSVGRQNTEAFF. CDR3 sequence (DNA): TGCAGCGTTGGACGACAGAACACTGAAGCTTTCTTT.